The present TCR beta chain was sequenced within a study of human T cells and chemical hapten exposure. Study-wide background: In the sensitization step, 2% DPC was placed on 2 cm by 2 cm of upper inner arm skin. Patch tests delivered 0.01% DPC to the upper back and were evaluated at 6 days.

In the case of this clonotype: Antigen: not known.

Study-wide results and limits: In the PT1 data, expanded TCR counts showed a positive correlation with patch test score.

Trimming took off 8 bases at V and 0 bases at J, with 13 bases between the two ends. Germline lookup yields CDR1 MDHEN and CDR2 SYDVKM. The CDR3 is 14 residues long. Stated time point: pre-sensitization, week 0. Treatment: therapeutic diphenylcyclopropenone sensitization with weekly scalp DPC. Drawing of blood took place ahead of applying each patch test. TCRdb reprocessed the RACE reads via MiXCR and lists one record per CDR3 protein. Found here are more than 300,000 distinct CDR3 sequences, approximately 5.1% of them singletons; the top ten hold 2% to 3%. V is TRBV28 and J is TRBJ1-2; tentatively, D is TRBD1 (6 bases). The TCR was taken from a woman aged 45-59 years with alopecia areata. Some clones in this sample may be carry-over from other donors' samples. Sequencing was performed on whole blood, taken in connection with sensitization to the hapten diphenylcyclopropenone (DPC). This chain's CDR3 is CASVTGSTNYGYTF. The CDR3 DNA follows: TGTGCCAGCGTTACAGGGTCTACTAACTATGGCTACACCTTC.